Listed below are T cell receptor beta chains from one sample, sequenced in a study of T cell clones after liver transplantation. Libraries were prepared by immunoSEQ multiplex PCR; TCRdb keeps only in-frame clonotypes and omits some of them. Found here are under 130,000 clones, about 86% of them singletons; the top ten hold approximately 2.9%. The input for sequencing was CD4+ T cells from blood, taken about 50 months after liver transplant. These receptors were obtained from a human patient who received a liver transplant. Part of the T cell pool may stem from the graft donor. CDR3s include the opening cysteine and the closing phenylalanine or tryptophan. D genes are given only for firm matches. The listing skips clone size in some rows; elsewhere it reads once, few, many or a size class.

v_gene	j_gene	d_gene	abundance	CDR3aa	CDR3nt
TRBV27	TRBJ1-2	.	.	CASSSPLFGYTF	TGTGCCAGCAGTTCCCCTTTATTTGGCTACACCTTC
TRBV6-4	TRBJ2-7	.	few	CASSIYEQYF	TGTGCCAGCAGTATCTACGAGCAGTACTTC
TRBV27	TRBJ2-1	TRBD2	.	CASSSGAYNEQFF	TGTGCCAGTTCTAGCGGGGCCTACAATGAGCAGTTCTTC
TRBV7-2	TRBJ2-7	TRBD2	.	CASSPQTSGPTYEQYF	TGTGCCAGCAGCCCGCAGACTAGCGGGCCTACCTACGAGCAGTACTTC
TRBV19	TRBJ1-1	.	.	CASTSSGPGRMNTEAFF	TGTGCCAGTACCAGTTCGGGCCCCGGGCGGATGAACACTGAAGCTTTCTTT
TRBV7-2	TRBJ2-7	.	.	CASSLSPGYEQYF	TGTGCCAGCAGCCTTTCTCCGGGGTACGAGCAGTACTTC
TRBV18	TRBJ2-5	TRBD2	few	CASSPLSAGGETQYF	TGTGCCAGCTCACCCCTATCAGCGGGAGGGGAGACCCAGTACTTC
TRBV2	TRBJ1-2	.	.	CASSKGGEGIWYGYTF	TGTGCCAGCAGTAAGGGAGGTGAGGGCATATGGTATGGCTACACCTTC
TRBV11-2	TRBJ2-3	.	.	CASSPHRVSTDTQYF	TGTGCCAGCAGCCCCCACAGGGTAAGCACAGATACGCAGTATTTT
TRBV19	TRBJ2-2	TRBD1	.	CASSLPTGVNTGELFF	TGTGCCAGTAGTCTCCCGACAGGGGTCAACACCGGGGAGCTGTTTTTT
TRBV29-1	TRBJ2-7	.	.	CSVASSYEQYF	TGCAGCGTTGCCTCCTCCTACGAGCAGTACTTC